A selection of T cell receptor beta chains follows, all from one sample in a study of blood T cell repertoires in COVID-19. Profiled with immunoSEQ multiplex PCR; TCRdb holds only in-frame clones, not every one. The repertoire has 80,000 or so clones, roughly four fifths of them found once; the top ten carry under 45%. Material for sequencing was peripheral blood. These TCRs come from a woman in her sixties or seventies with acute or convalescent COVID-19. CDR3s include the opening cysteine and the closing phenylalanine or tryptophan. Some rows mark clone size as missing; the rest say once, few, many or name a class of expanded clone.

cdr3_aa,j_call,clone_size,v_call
CATAGGRYNEQFF,TRBJ2-1,.,TRBV24-1
CACGRTGTAYGYTF,TRBJ1-2,.,TRBV30
CASSLDARRGSGELFF,TRBJ2-2,.,TRBV5-1
CASSLNAGLIESPLHF,TRBJ1-6,.,TRBV7-9
CSVRTGAGVGYTF,TRBJ1-2,.,TRBV29-1
CASSYSTGATGELFF,TRBJ2-2,.,TRBV6-5
CASHRDSYNEQFF,TRBJ2-1,once,TRBV6-5
CASSRSGTDSYEQYF,TRBJ2-7,.,TRBV7-9
CASSLYAREDGYTF,TRBJ1-2,.,TRBV5-1
CASSLILGSYTF,TRBJ1-2,.,TRBV5-6
CASSEYKVRGSYNEQFF,TRBJ2-1,.,TRBV25-1
CASSGGVANTGELFF,TRBJ2-2,.,TRBV2
CASSLTVSWDRGNEQFF,TRBJ2-1,.,TRBV7-3
CASTIGGRGFEQYF,TRBJ2-7,many,TRBV7-9
CAWIDGQGAGEQYF,TRBJ2-7,.,TRBV30
CASSKEPWTVPVNEQFF,TRBJ2-1,.,TRBV21-1
CASRSGQELSSGNTIYF,TRBJ1-3,.,TRBV14
CASSASGGVETQYF,TRBJ2-5,few,TRBV5-1
CASRLGKDTEAFF,TRBJ1-1,.,TRBV6-5
CASSQVWGGVDIQYF,TRBJ2-4,.,TRBV4-1
CASSQDRLAGGNEQFF,TRBJ2-1,.,TRBV3-1/TRBV3-2
CASSPSGATNEKLFF,TRBJ1-4,.,TRBV7-9
CASRGPGGRGEQYF,TRBJ2-7,.,TRBV6-5
CASGRGGETQYF,TRBJ2-5,.,TRBV6-5
CASSESGVSGEQYF,TRBJ2-7,.,TRBV10-1
CASSLASGRAGNEQFF,TRBJ2-1,.,TRBV7-9
CASSPDPRATVGEKLFF,TRBJ1-4,.,TRBV18
CASSPGLLETQYF,TRBJ2-5,.,TRBV7-8
CASSIPSASGFRNEQFF,TRBJ2-1,.,TRBV27
CASSLVDRGSPLHF,TRBJ1-6,.,TRBV7-2
CASSPPWTGKANSPLHF,TRBJ1-6,.,TRBV5-6
CASSSRGAGSSYNEQFF,TRBJ2-1,.,TRBV11-2
CASSRDTVDSPLHF,TRBJ1-6,.,TRBV5-4
CASSIRGQDTQYF,TRBJ2-3,few,TRBV2
CAWSVGGAYQETQYF,TRBJ2-5,once,TRBV30
CASSKGRLAGATETQYF,TRBJ2-5,.,TRBV19
CASSFNQETQYF,TRBJ2-5,few,TRBV7-9
CASSLTGGAQPQHF,TRBJ1-5,.,TRBV6-5
CASSSTGLATEAFF,TRBJ1-1,.,TRBV5-6
CAWSVRTGATGELFF,TRBJ2-2,.,TRBV30
CAWSAGGGNTIYF,TRBJ1-3,once,TRBV30
CASRDSSLYGYTF,TRBJ1-2,.,TRBV6-6
CASNPSPPGTGAYEQYF,TRBJ2-7,.,TRBV23-1
CASSLGSRVQETQYF,TRBJ2-5,.,TRBV5-1
CASSPNERTAGGSYTF,TRBJ1-2,.,TRBV18